Listed below are T cell receptor beta chains from one sample, sequenced in a study of T cell repertoires and Cas9 in healthy adults. TCRdb keeps only in-frame clones here, not all; method: immunoSEQ multiplex PCR. The data contain more than 1,200 clones, roughly four fifths of them singletons. Sequenced: SpCas9-reactive Tregs (CD4+, CD25+, CD127-, CD137+, CD154-) from PBMCs; culture status not recorded. The receptor set was obtained from a human donor in good health. The CDR3 runs from the conserved cysteine through the conserved F or W. Fields, in order: V gene, clone size, D gene, J gene, CDR3 protein, CDR3 DNA. The D gene is left open where the match is weak. Part of the rows lack a size; the others show once, few, many or a class for expanded clones.

TRBV7-2	.	.	TRBJ1-2	CASRGQYYGYTF	TGTGCCAGCAGGGGGCAGTACTATGGCTACACCTTC
TRBV18	.	.	TRBJ2-7	CASSPLEGIYEQYF	TGTGCCAGCTCACCACTGGAAGGGATTTACGAGCAGTACTTC
TRBV6-6	.	.	TRBJ2-5	CASSNSPAQAQETQYF	TGTGCCAGCAGCAACTCTCCCGCGCAGGCCCAAGAGACCCAGTACTTC
TRBV5-4	.	.	TRBJ1-6	CASSPGPTAALHF	TGTGCCAGCAGCCCGGGACCGACAGCAGCCCTCCACTTT
TRBV5-1	.	.	TRBJ2-2	CASTSGMGGELFF	TGCGCCAGCACTTCGGGGATGGGCGGGGAGCTGTTTTTT
TRBV11-2	.	.	TRBJ1-5	CASSLAREGAQHF	TGTGCCAGCAGCTTAGCTCGTGAAGGAGCCCAGCATTTT
TRBV6-1	.	.	TRBJ1-3	CASSEGGFRAGNTIYF	TGTGCCAGCAGTGAAGGTGGTTTCAGAGCTGGAAACACCATATATTTT
TRBV6-5	.	TRBD2	TRBJ2-1	CASSYWTSGYNEQFF	TGTGCCAGCAGTTACTGGACTAGCGGATACAATGAGCAGTTCTTC
TRBV6-5	.	TRBD1	TRBJ2-7	CATDRRSYEQYF	TGTGCCACGGACAGGCGCTCCTACGAGCAGTACTTC
TRBV19	few	TRBD1	TRBJ1-5	CASSVDRVQPQHF	TGTGCCAGTAGTGTCGACAGGGTTCAGCCCCAGCATTTT
TRBV11-3	.	TRBD1	TRBJ2-1	CASNPGGQGPSQGEQFF	TGTGCCAGCAACCCCGGGGGACAGGGGCCATCACAGGGTGAGCAGTTCTTC
TRBV7-2	.	.	TRBJ1-6	CASSRLQGANSPLHF	TGTGCCAGCAGCCGACTACAGGGTGCCAATTCACCCCTCCACTTT
TRBV6-6	.	TRBD2	TRBJ2-3	CASSPRLAGGPDTQYF	TGTGCCAGCAGCCCCCGACTAGCGGGAGGGCCAGATACGCAGTATTTT
TRBV7-9	.	.	TRBJ1-3	CASSSGPLSGNTIYF	TGTGCCAGCAGCTCGGGACCGCTATCTGGAAACACCATATATTTT
TRBV30	.	TRBD1	TRBJ1-6	CAWGGTGMSPLHF	TGTGCCTGGGGGGGGACAGGGATGTCACCCCTCCACTTT
TRBV11-2	.	.	TRBJ1-6	CASSSYSNSPLHF	TGTGCCAGCAGCTCCTACAGCAATTCACCCCTCCACTTT
TRBV14	.	TRBD2	TRBJ2-7	CASSQDREGTFLRYEQYF	TGTGCCAGCAGCCAAGATCGGGAGGGGACCTTTTTGCGCTACGAGCAGTACTTC
TRBV20-1	.	.	TRBJ1-4	CSAQGFELFF	TGCAGTGCTCAGGGGTTTGAACTGTTTTTT
TRBV11-3	.	.	TRBJ1-2	CASSSSGGRTSDYGYTF	TGTGCCAGCAGCTCAAGCGGGGGGCGGACCTCAGATTATGGCTACACCTTC
TRBV28	.	.	TRBJ2-1	CASRTPGPHLGSLYNEQFF	TGTGCCAGCAGGACCCCGGGACCGCATCTTGGGTCTCTCTACAATGAGCAGTTCTTC
TRBV6-1	.	.	TRBJ2-2	CASWANTGELFF	TGTGCCAGCTGGGCAAACACCGGGGAGCTGTTTTTT
TRBV7-2	.	.	TRBJ1-2	CASSLVLGDYGYTF	TGTGCCAGCAGCTTAGTTCTGGGGGATTATGGCTACACCTTC
TRBV15	.	.	TRBJ2-6	CATSSGGTGANVLTF	TGTGCCACCAGCAGCGGGGGAACTGGGGCCAACGTCCTGACTTTC
TRBV7-9	.	TRBD1	TRBJ2-2	CASSLGWRRDRYTGELFF	TGTGCCAGCAGTCTAGGGTGGCGACGGGACAGGTACACCGGGGAGCTGTTTTTT
TRBV30	.	TRBD1	TRBJ1-6	CAWSVRPGGKSPLHF	TGTGCCTGGAGTGTAAGGCCAGGGGGCAAGTCACCCCTCCACTTT
TRBV9	.	TRBD1	TRBJ2-3	CASSVATSNRGYTDTQYF	TGTGCCAGCAGCGTAGCTACGTCGAACAGGGGTTACACAGATACGCAGTATTTT
TRBV19	few	.	TRBJ1-1	CASSARGENTEAFF	TGTGCCAGTAGTGCCAGGGGAGAGAACACTGAAGCTTTCTTT
TRBV6-9	.	.	TRBJ1-2	CASSLGGSIGYTF	TGTGCCAGCAGCTTGGGGGGGAGTATTGGCTACACCTTC
TRBV9	.	TRBD1	TRBJ1-6	CASSPTPGQLNSPLHF	TGTGCCAGCAGCCCGACACCGGGACAGCTTAATTCACCCCTCCACTTT
TRBV19	few	.	TRBJ2-1	CASSILGSNEQFF	TGTGCCAGTAGTATTTTAGGCTCTAATGAGCAGTTCTTC
TRBV11-3	.	TRBD1	TRBJ2-1	CASSFQRTGRPLDEQFF	TGTGCCAGCAGCTTCCAGCGGACAGGGCGACCCTTGGATGAGCAGTTCTTC
TRBV7-6	.	TRBD2	TRBJ2-4	CASSLVASGGAKNIQYF	TGTGCCAGCAGCTTAGTAGCTAGCGGGGGGGCCAAAAACATTCAGTACTTC
TRBV20-1	few	.	TRBJ1-1	CSAYHWGAFF	TGCAGTGCTTATCACTGGGGGGCTTTCTTT
TRBV5-1	.	.	TRBJ2-1	CASRARAGAYEQFF	TGCGCCAGCAGAGCCCGCGCGGGGGCATATGAGCAGTTCTTC
TRBV4-3	.	.	TRBJ2-7	CASSKQGSYEQYF	TGCGCCAGCAGCAAACAGGGCTCCTACGAGCAGTACTTC
TRBV10-3	.	.	TRBJ2-1	CAISERTDSNEQFF	TGTGCCATCAGTGAGAGGACTGATTCTAATGAGCAGTTCTTC
TRBV9	few	.	TRBJ1-4	CASSPQPVLAGGKLFF	TGTGCCAGCAGCCCACAACCCGTCCTCGCCGGGGGAAAACTGTTTTTT
TRBV6-5	once	TRBD1	TRBJ1-5	CASTPRTGNQPQHF	TGTGCCAGCACCCCCAGGACAGGGAATCAGCCCCAGCATTTT
TRBV7-8	.	.	TRBJ1-1	CASSPRGRDGGEAFF	TGTGCCAGCAGCCCCAGAGGTAGGGATGGGGGTGAAGCTTTCTTT
TRBV15	.	.	TRBJ2-5	CATSRDIRETQYF	TGTGCCACCAGCAGAGATATAAGGGAGACCCAGTACTTC
TRBV7-9	few	.	TRBJ2-2	CASSSQGF	TGTGCCAGCAGCTCCCAGGGCTTT
TRBV30	.	.	TRBJ2-1	CAYERSPQQFF	TGTGCCTACGAGAGGTCTCCGCAGCAGTTCTTC
TRBV4-1	.	.	TRBJ2-1	CASSQLEGRQQFF	TGCGCCAGCAGCCAACTCGAGGGGCGGCAGCAGTTCTTC
TRBV7-2	few	.	TRBJ1-1	CASSPLGPKSLDTEAFF	TGTGCCAGCAGCCCACTGGGGCCAAAATCCCTCGACACTGAAGCTTTCTTT
TRBV18	.	TRBD1	TRBJ2-3	CASSPGTGITDTQYF	TGTGCCAGCTCACCGGGGACAGGTATCACAGATACGCAGTATTTT
TRBV7-2	once	TRBD1	TRBJ2-2	CASSLAAGTEVFGELFF	TGTGCCAGCAGCTTAGCCGCCGGGACAGAGGTGTTTGGGGAGCTGTTTTTT
TRBV2	.	.	TRBJ2-6	CASISMGVGANVLTF	TGTGCCAGCATATCTATGGGGGTCGGGGCCAACGTCCTGACTTTC
TRBV19	.	TRBD2	TRBJ2-5	CARGGGSQETQYF	TGTGCCCGGGGGGGCGGCAGCCAAGAGACCCAGTACTTC
TRBV11-3	.	TRBD2	TRBJ2-7	CASSLLAGGEQYF	TGTGCCAGCAGCTTACTAGCGGGGGGCGAGCAGTACTTC
TRBV18	once	.	TRBJ2-3	CASSPLGSDNTDTQYF	TGTGCCAGCTCACCACTTGGGTCTGACAACACAGATACGCAGTATTTT
TRBV11-3	.	.	TRBJ2-1	CASSGFSSYNEQFF	TGTGCCAGCAGCGGCTTCAGCTCCTACAATGAGCAGTTCTTC
TRBV28	.	.	TRBJ1-2	CASKVRTRYGYTF	TGTGCCAGCAAGGTCCGAACCCGCTATGGCTACACCTTC
TRBV11-2	few	TRBD1	TRBJ1-6	CASSRQGVSSPLHF	TGTGCCAGCAGCCGACAGGGGGTGAGTTCACCCCTCCACTTT
TRBV19	.	.	TRBJ1-1	CASSTLYRAFF	TGTGCCAGTAGTACCCTCTACAGGGCTTTCTTT
TRBV25-1	.	.	TRBJ2-7	CASSDLNYEQYF	TGTGCCAGCAGTGATTTGAACTACGAGCAGTACTTC